The table lists the clone carrying this T cell receptor (beta chain) with many counts. Its target is not known. The data stem from a study of breast tumors, draining lymph nodes, adjacent tissues. The study's findings and limits: The lymph node origin of tumor T cells was framed as consistent with a hypothesis, not demonstrated. Tumors had less TCR diversity than lymph nodes, more than nontumor tissue. Luminal-like breast cancer showed significantly higher tumor–nontumor repertoire similarity than basal-like.

TCRdb redid the calling of the multiplex PCR reads with MiXCR, one entry per CDR3 protein. The sample comprises around 230,000 distinct CDR3 sequences, 30% to 35% of which are singletons, and 3% to 4% rests with the top ten. The lymph nodes were axillary draining lymph nodes from breast cancer patients. Material: axillary lymph node tissue. This clonotype originated in a female donor with breast cancer. Some clones in this sample may be carry-over from other donors' samples.

CDR3 DNA sequence: TGTGCCAGCAGCCAAAGGGGGCCCGGGTGGGAAAAACTGTTTTTT. As protein: CASSQRGPGWEKLFF. This chain joins TRBV12-3 or TRBV12-4 and TRBJ1-4, with TRBD1 matching over 7 bases. The V and J ends lost 6 bases and 8 bases, in that order; junction bases with no gene match: 12. The CDR3 runs to 15 residues.